The entry below describes one T cell receptor beta chain. Assay: immunoSEQ multiplex PCR; the TCRdb copy retains only in-frame clones and omits some. The table includes tens of thousands of clones, roughly three quarters detected once. V was clipped by 4 bases and J by 4 bases; unmatched bases: 8. Germline V gene sequence: CDR1 SGHRS, CDR2 YFSETQ. The CDR3 is 15 residues long. The data belong to a study of blood T cell repertoires in COVID-19. About the research overall: The origin of the acute and convalescent COVID-19 samples was the United States, Italy and Spain.

The specimen was peripheral blood. The TCR was taken from a man in his sixties with acute or convalescent COVID-19. The chain links TRBV5-1 to TRBJ2-1; 7 nucleotides line up with TRBD1. The CDR3 nucleotides read TGCGCCAGCAGCCCAACCGGGACAGCTTACAATGAGCAGTTCTTC. Protein product: CASSPTGTAYNEQFF.